Described below is a single T cell receptor beta chain sequence and its context. Its target is unknown. This record comes from a study of T cell clones after liver transplantation. For the study at large: TCRbeta sequencing after a pre-transplant mixed lymphocyte reaction identified graft-donor-reactive clones, later tracked in post-transplant blood. Standard immunosuppression, with no induction, continued until 12-24 months after transplant. Samples came pre-transplant, pre-randomization before withdrawal, and post-randomization after withdrawal ended. Study-wide findings and caveats: Post-transplant time points were not standardized, so conclusions are preliminary.

V lost 6 bases, J lost 0 bases, and 10 bases stayed unmatched. The CDR3 length is 18 residues. Germline CDR1 reads LNHDA; CDR2 reads SQIVND (reference sequence). The method was immunoSEQ multiplex PCR; TCRdb's version includes in-frame clones alone and lacks a portion of them. The sample includes 60,000 or so clones, approximately 77% seen only once; the top ten take nearly 10%. This clonotype originated in a human patient who received a liver transplant. The graft donor may have given rise to some T cells. Sequencing used CD4+ T cells from blood, obtained at the 22-month timepoint. The chain uses TRBV19 and TRBJ2-3; 12 nucleotides line up with TRBD2. CDR3 in DNA: TGTGCCAGTAGCGGAGGCCTAGCGGGGGGGCCGAGCACAGATACGCAGTATTTT. This codes for CASSGGLAGGPSTDTQYF.